The clone carrying this T cell receptor beta chain was seen only a few times. The data belong to a study of blood T cell repertoires in COVID-19. Study overall: Some COVID-19 samples were acute and others convalescent; all came from the United States, Italy and Spain. T cells, B-cell-depleted T cells, or PBMCs provided the cDNA or gDNA that served as material.

Trimming took off 6 bases at V and 2 bases at J, with 15 bases between the two ends. The CDR3 consists of 15 residues. The germline gives CDR1 LNHDA, CDR2 SQIVND (reference sequence). Authors' processing steps: Counts of nucleated cells, estimated from reference gene primer amplification, were obtained. Sequencing used immunoSEQ multiplex PCR; TCRdb keeps in-frame clones, though not all of them. D and trimming come from the DNA, and the V and J calls and clone size come from that table. The sample has about 120,000 clones; over 75% are singletons. The source of this sequence is a woman aged 70-85 years with acute or convalescent COVID-19. This rearrangement joins TRBV19 to TRBJ2-3; possible D gene TRBD1, 6 bases. Material for sequencing was peripheral blood. CDR3 sequence reads: CASSIGTLITDTQYF. The CDR3 region has the DNA TGTGCCAGTAGCATCGGGACACTTATCACAGATACGCAGTATTTT.